The 5 T cell receptor beta chains reported below all come from one sample, sequenced in a study of a mutant IDH1 vaccine in newly diagnosed glioma. Assay used: immunoSEQ multiplex PCR; TCRdb lists only in-frame clones, some missing. The table lists 60,000 to 75,000 clones, around four fifths of them singletons. Time point reported: baseline, week 1 (first vaccination visit). Treatment denoted: pre-vaccination baseline after standard-of-care therapy. This specimen consisted of peripheral blood mononuclear cells (PBMCs), obtained from a glioma patient treated with radiotherapy, temozolomide or both. All receptors come from a woman under 30 with glioma. Some clones in this sample may be carry-over from other donors' samples.

V is TRBV19 and J is TRBJ2-7; D call uncertain. CDR3 size: 13 residues. Germline V gene sequence: CDR1 LNHDA, CDR2 SQIVND (reference sequence). V was cut by 4 bases and J by 6 bases, with 13 bases left in between. The CDR3, as DNA: TGTGCCAGTAGTACACGACCCAACATCGAGCAGTACTTC. It yields the protein CASSTRPNIEQYF.

This chain connects TRBV19 to TRBJ1-1; TRBD1 aligns across 10 bases. V lost 5 bases, J lost 1 base, and 4 bases stayed unmatched. The CDR3 runs to 15 residues. Germline V lookup: CDR1 LNHDA, CDR2 SQIVND (reference sequence). In nucleotides, the CDR3 is TGTGCCAGTAGTCTGACAGGGGGCGGGAACACTGAAGCTTTCTTT. It encodes CASSLTGGGNTEAFF.

The chain combines TRBV6-6 with TRBJ1-5; D is ambiguous. The CDR3 is made up of 14 amino acids. V was clipped by 4 bases and J by 4 bases, with 11 bases between them. Germline-derived CDR1 and CDR2 are MNHNY and SVGAGI (reference sequence). The CDR3 DNA is TGTGCCAGCAGTTTGCAGGAGATTAATCAGCCCCAGCATTTT. Translation gives CASSLQEINQPQHF.

The chain employs TRBV6-5 and TRBJ1-3, with 7 bases lining up with TRBD1. The CDR3 consists of 15 residues. Losses at the gene ends were 8 bases for V and 0 bases for J; bases not matched to a gene: 7. Per germline, CDR1 MNHEY and CDR2 SVGAGI. The DNA for the CDR3 is TGTGCCAGCGGGAATCGGGACAGCTCTGGAAACACCATATATTTT. It specifies CASGNRDSSGNTIYF.

V gene TRBV7-6 combines with J gene TRBJ1-1; D not resolved. V lost 5 bases, J lost 1 base, and 11 bases lay in between. The germline V gene has CDR1 SGHVS and CDR2 FNYEAQ. The CDR3 covers 14 residues. The CDR3, as DNA: TGTGCCAGCAGCCTAGACCCCACGAACACTGAAGCTTTCTTT. Its translation: CASSLDPTNTEAFF.